The entry that follows covers one T cell receptor (beta chain) sequence. The data were obtained in a study of beta chain features in type 1 diabetes. What was sequenced were expressed TCRB transcripts, since all of the isolated RNA had been reverse transcribed. Assay used: immunoSEQ multiplex PCR; TCRdb lists only in-frame clones, some missing. The table shows roughly 400,000 clones, with roughly 15% occurring only once. The trim removed 2 bases at V and 3 bases at J, leaving 4 bases unmatched. Germline-derived CDR1 and CDR2 are KGHSH and LQKENI. This CDR3 is 17 amino acids long. The clonotype comes from a woman aged 18 to 35 in good health. The sequencing input was naive CD4+ T cells from blood. J is TRBJ2-3 and V is TRBV18; 14 positions agree with TRBD2. The CDR3 region has the DNA TGTGCCAGCTCACCAAACGGACTAGCGGGAGGTACAGATACGCAGTATTTT. Encoded protein: CASSPNGLAGGTDTQYF.